What follows are 31 T cell receptor beta chains derived from one specimen sequenced in a study of blood T cell repertoires in COVID-19. Using immunoSEQ multiplex PCR, the repertoire was profiled, and TCRdb retains in-frame clones only, with some absent. The table has roughly 240,000 clones, approximately 85% seen once; the top ten hold over 7.5%. Sequencing used PBMCs or T cells enriched from blood (not recorded which). These receptors were taken from a woman aged 45-65 years with acute COVID-19.

V usage is TRBV2 and J usage is TRBJ2-2; 13 bases map to TRBD2. CDR1 and CDR2 from the germline V gene are SNHLY and FYNNEI. V lost 2 bases and J lost 1; bases outside the gene matches: 4. CDR3 length: 18 amino acids. The CDR3 nucleotides read TGTGCCAGCAGTGAACTCGGACTAGCGGGGGTGAACACCGGGGAGCTGTTTTTT. Translated, it gives CASSELGLAGVNTGELFF. Combining the CDR3 with reference TRBV2 and TRBJ2-2 gives the whole variable domain EPEVTQTPSHQVTQMGQEVILRCVPISNHLYFYWYRQILGQKVEFLVSFYNNEISEKSEIFDDQFSVERPDGSNFTLKIRSTKLEDSAMYFCASSELGLAGVNTGELFFGEGSRLTVL.

The chain employs TRBV7-9 and TRBJ1-2, with TRBD1 identical over 8 bases. The ends lost 0 bases at V and 4 bases at J; junction bases unmatched: 10. CDR1 and CDR2 (germline): SEHNR, FQNEAQ (reference sequence). The CDR3 consists of 17 residues. The CDR3 DNA follows: TGTGCCAGCAGCTTAGCGCTAAGTGGACAGGGAGCCTATGGCTACACCTTC. Its translation: CASSLALSGQGAYGYTF.

The chain recombines TRBV3-1 (or the pseudogene TRBV3-2) with TRBJ1-5, with D possibly TRBD1 on 6 matching bases. V lost 1 base and J lost 12, with 22 bases in between. Germline assignment: CDR1 LGHDT and CDR2 YNNKEL (reference sequence). The CDR3 length is 16 residues. CDR3 loop: CASSQGGQGPRSNQHF. CDR3 in DNA: TGTGCCAGCAGCCAAGGGGGCCAGGGGCCGCGGAGTAACCAGCATTTT.

This chain links TRBV18 with TRBJ1-1, with TRBD1 as a possible D gene (5 bases). The germline V and J ends were trimmed by 3 bases and 3 bases, with 8 bases remaining between them. CDR1 and CDR2 (germline): KGHSH, LQKENI. This CDR3 contains 13 residues. The CDR3 loop is CASSPPGYTEAFF. In DNA, the CDR3 is TGTGCCAGCTCACCCCCAGGGTACACTGAAGCTTTCTTT.

The V call is TRBV7-7, the J call TRBJ2-7, with 9 bases that match TRBD1. This CDR3 contains 16 residues. Germline CDR1 is SSHAT and CDR2 is FNYEAQ (reference sequence). V dropped 5 bases and J dropped 7; count of bases not matched to a gene: 15. In nucleotides, the CDR3 is TGTGCCAGCAGCCCAGGGTCCCCGGGACAGGGCCGGGAGCAGTACTTC. This gives the protein CASSPGSPGQGREQYF. Full variable domain (missing parts from reference TRBV7-7 and TRBJ2-7): GAGVSQSPRYKVTKRGQDVTLRCDPISSHATLYWYQQALGQGPEFLTYFNYEAQPDKSGLPSDRFSAERPEGSISTLTIQRTEQRDSAMYRCASSPGSPGQGREQYFGPGTRLTVT.

The chain is built from TRBV20-1 and TRBJ2-3; D possibly corresponds to TRBD2 (6 bases). Trimming pared 3 bases from V and 2 bases from J, leaving 12 bases between. The CDR3 sequence is 14 residues long. Germline loops: CDR1 DFQATT, CDR2 SNEGSKA (reference sequence). This CDR3 is CSASGLAFTDTQYF. DNA of the CDR3: TGCAGTGCTAGTGGGCTAGCGTTCACAGATACGCAGTATTTT.

The rearrangement uses TRBV18 and TRBJ1-2, with D perhaps TRBD1 (6 bases). The CDR3 sequence is 16 residues long. CDR1 is KGHSH, CDR2 LQKENI, per germline. The germline V and J ends were trimmed by 0 bases and 4 bases, with 15 bases remaining between them. CDR3 in amino acids: CASSPPVITGTYGYTF. The CDR3 DNA sequence: TGTGCCAGCTCACCACCGGTTATCACAGGGACCTATGGCTACACCTTC.

The chain carries TRBV6-1 and TRBJ1-1, with D perhaps TRBD1 (6 bases). V lost 3 bases to trimming and J lost 0 bases, with 11 bases between them. CDR3 size: 15 residues. CDR1 MNHNS and CDR2 SASEGT come from the germline V gene. CDR3 amino acids: CASSDLGGLNTEAFF. CDR3 DNA sequence: TGTGCCAGCAGTGACCTGGGGGGGCTGAACACTGAAGCTTTCTTT.

The chain has TRBV2 and TRBJ2-2; 8 bases align to TRBD2. V trimming: 7 bases; J trimming: 5 bases; junction bases outside the gene matches: 3. From germline, CDR1 is SNHLY and CDR2 FYNNEI. This CDR3 is 13 amino acids long. CDR3 coding DNA: TGTGCCAGCACGGGCGGGGGGACCGGGGAGCTGTTTTTT. It yields the protein CASTGGGTGELFF.

V gene TRBV4-3 combines with J gene TRBJ1-4, with TRBD1 matching 10 bases. Germline CDR1 and CDR2: LGHNA and YSLEER. The V gene end was trimmed by 5 bases and the J gene end by 5 bases; junction bases not matched to a gene: 2. This CDR3 has 14 residues. The CDR3 loop is CASSVDRGNEKLFF. The CDR3 bases are TGCGCCAGCAGCGTGGACAGGGGGAATGAAAAACTGTTTTTT.

The chain employs TRBV29-1 and TRBJ1-4, with 9 bases that match TRBD1. Germline lookup yields CDR1 SQVTM and CDR2 ANQGSEA. V gave up 5 bases and J gave up 4 bases; unmatched junction bases: 5. The CDR3 extends over 14 amino acids. The CDR3 here is CSVIPGQGNEKLFF. The CDR3 region has the DNA TGCAGCGTTATCCCGGGACAGGGTAATGAAAAACTGTTTTTT.

This clone has just one count. The chain recombines TRBV18 with TRBJ1-5; TRBD1 might be the D (5 bases). V lost 6 bases, J lost 6 bases, and 15 bases lay in between. Germline CDR1 reads KGHSH; CDR2 reads LQKENI. This CDR3 is 14 amino acids long. The CDR3: CASSTRRGSQPQHF. The DNA for the CDR3 is TGTGCCAGCTCCACCCGCCGGGGGAGTCAGCCCCAGCATTTT.

The rearrangement links TRBV6-5 to TRBJ1-1; no clear D gene. Germline V CDR1 and CDR2: MNHEY, SVGAGI. This CDR3 has 14 amino acids. V was clipped by 1 base and J by 3 bases, with 9 bases between them. The CDR3, as DNA: TGTGCCAGCAGTTACTTGGGCCTGGACACTGAAGCTTTCTTT. Translation: CASSYLGLDTEAFF.

The V gene is TRBV6-5, the J gene TRBJ1-2, with 7 bases aligning to TRBD1. In germline, CDR1 is MNHEY, CDR2 SVGAGI. V shed 2 bases and J 8 bases; nucleotides not matched to a gene: 5. The CDR3 length is 13 residues. CDR3 sequence (DNA): TGTGCCAGCAGTTACAGTCAGGGGGGCGGCTACACCTTC. This codes for CASSYSQGGGYTF.

The chain uses TRBV11-2 and TRBJ2-7; 7 bases are a match to TRBD1. Trimming removed 6 bases from V and 2 bases from J; junction bases left unmatched: 10. The V gene's germline CDR1 is SGHAT and CDR2 FQNNGV. CDR3 length equals 15 residues. Here the CDR3 reads CASSPLQGSTYEQYF. CDR3 sequence (DNA): TGTGCCAGCAGTCCGCTACAGGGGTCCACCTACGAGCAGTACTTC.

V usage is TRBV12-5 and J usage is TRBJ1-1; 8 bases agree with TRBD1. J gave up 0 bases and V 5 bases, and 14 bases lay outside the gene matches. CDR3 length equals 18 residues. Germline V gives CDR1 LGHNT, CDR2 FRNRAP. DNA of the CDR3: TGTGCTAGTGGTCGTTTCCCGGGACAGGTCGCCATGAACACTGAAGCTTTCTTT. Protein product: CASGRFPGQVAMNTEAFF.

The J gene is TRBJ1-5, the V gene TRBV6-2 or TRBV6-3, with TRBD1 matching over 8 bases. The V and J ends lost 4 bases and 5 bases, in that order; junction bases with no gene match: 13. Per the germline V gene, CDR1 is MNHEY and CDR2 is SVGEGT. The length of the CDR3 is 17 residues. The CDR3 nucleotides are TGTGCCAGCAGTTCCGTTCCGGGACAGGCCTACTATCAGCCCCAGCATTTT. It yields the protein CASSSVPGQAYYQPQHF.

V usage is TRBV6-2 or TRBV6-3 and J usage is TRBJ2-2; TRBD2 aligns across 9 bases. With V trimmed by 0 bases and J by 2 bases, 10 bases remained unmatched. The CDR3 sequence is 19 residues long. Looked up from germline, CDR1 is MNHEY and CDR2 is SVGEGT. CDR3 in DNA: TGTGCCAGCAGTTACTCGAGGTCGCGGGGGGGCCCAAACACCGGGGAGCTGTTTTTT. Translated, it gives CASSYSRSRGGPNTGELFF.

The chain couples TRBV5-1 to TRBJ2-3, with TRBD2 matching over 8 bases. V lost 0 bases to trimming and J lost 3 bases; unmatched junction nucleotides: 9. This CDR3 is built from 17 residues. Per germline, CDR1 SGHRS and CDR2 YFSETQ. CDR3 residues: CASSLDLLAGQTDTQYF. In DNA form, the CDR3 reads TGCGCCAGCAGCTTGGATCTGTTAGCGGGGCAAACAGATACGCAGTATTTT.

With respect to this clone: Other DNA sequences in this specimen translate into the identical CDR3. The J gene is TRBJ2-7, the V gene TRBV4-1; the match to TRBD1 covers 9 bases. Germline V lookup: CDR1 MGHRA, CDR2 YSYEKL. The J segment lost 2 bases and the V segment lost 1 base, leaving 6 bases of the junction unmatched. This CDR3 contains 16 residues. The CDR3 loop reads CASSQGGDRVTYEQYF. DNA for the CDR3: TGCGCCAGCAGCCAAGGAGGGGACAGGGTCACCTACGAGCAGTACTTC.

The J gene is TRBJ1-2, the V gene TRBV7-2; 7 bases line up with TRBD1. Trimming took 1 base from V and 0 from J; bases not matched to a gene: 5. The CDR3 extends over 16 amino acids. The germline CDR1 and CDR2 sequences are SGHTA and FQGNSA. The CDR3 DNA follows: TGTGCCAGCAGCTTAGACTCAGGGGGAACTAACTATGGCTACACCTTC. It translates to CASSLDSGGTNYGYTF.

A few counts support this clone. The V and J genes are TRBV7-3 and TRBJ1-1; 8 bases are shared with TRBD1. This CDR3 has 16 amino acids. Germline V CDR1 and CDR2: SGHTA, FQGTGA. The V segment lost 5 bases and the J segment 0 bases; nucleotides outside the gene matches: 8. This chain's CDR3 is CASSREPGQVNTEAFF. The CDR3 DNA is TGTGCCAGCAGCCGCGAACCGGGACAGGTGAACACTGAAGCTTTCTTT.

This sequence joins TRBV7-2 and TRBJ2-2; the D gene is possibly TRBD2 (5 bases). CDR1 is SGHTA and CDR2 is FQGNSA in the germline V gene. The CDR3 has 16 amino acids. V was trimmed by 1 base and J by 3 bases, leaving 12 bases between them. CDR3: CASSLVRVEDTGELFF. The CDR3 DNA reads TGTGCCAGCAGCTTAGTGAGGGTCGAGGACACCGGGGAGCTGTTTTTT.

The chain links TRBV19 to TRBJ2-7; D not resolved. The CDR3 spans 15 residues. In germline, CDR1 is LNHDA, CDR2 SQIVND (reference sequence). Trimming took off 8 bases at V and 4 bases at J, with 21 bases between the two ends. For the CDR3, the DNA is TGTGCCAGTTCCCCCAGGATCCGGCAAGGATACGAGCAGTACTTC. Translating it yields CASSPRIRQGYEQYF.

The chain joins TRBV7-8 to TRBJ2-4, with 10 bases that match TRBD1. J gave up 4 bases and V 11 bases, and 2 bases lay outside the gene matches. This CDR3 has 12 residues. Germline assignment: CDR1 SGHVS and CDR2 FQNEAQ. This chain's CDR3 is CASGQGKNIQYF. The CDR3 nucleotides read TGTGCCTCGGGACAGGGGAAAAACATTCAGTACTTC. The variable domain in full, with the rest retrieved from reference TRBV7-8 and TRBJ2-4, is GAGVSQSPRYKVAKRGQDVALRCDPISGHVSLFWYQQALGQGPEFLTYFQNEAQLDKSGLPSDRFFAERPEGSVSTLKIQRTQQEDSAVYLCASGQGKNIQYFGAGTRLSVL.

This clone was seen a single time. V and J are TRBV9 and TRBJ1-2; unclear D gene. The CDR3 runs to 14 residues. V was clipped by 0 bases and J by 1 base, with 7 bases between them. The germline V gene encodes CDR1 SGDLS and CDR2 YYNGEE. In DNA, the CDR3 is TGTGCCAGCAGCGTAGACAATTTTAACTATGGCTACACCTTC. Its protein product is CASSVDNFNYGYTF.

The chain joins TRBV7-2 to TRBJ1-3; TRBD1 might be the D (5 bases). Germline-derived CDR1 and CDR2 are SGHTA and FQGNSA. Between the trimmed V and J ends, which lost 6 bases and 0 bases, there was a span of 12 bases. CDR3 size: 15 residues. The CDR3 coding sequence is TGTGCCAGCAGTCGGACACCGAGCTCTGGAAACACCATATATTTT. Protein sequence: CASSRTPSSGNTIYF. Together with reference TRBV7-2 and TRBJ1-3, the CDR3 gives the full variable domain: GAGVSQSPSNKVTEKGKDVELRCDPISGHTALYWYRQSLGQGLEFLIYFQGNSAPDKSGLPSDRFSAERTGGSVSTLTIQRTQQEDSAVYLCASSRTPSSGNTIYFGEGSWLTVV.

The rearrangement uses TRBV7-9 and TRBJ1-1; D may be TRBD1 (5 bases). The CDR3 contains 14 residues. Germline lookup yields CDR1 SEHNR and CDR2 FQNEAQ (reference sequence). V lost 4 bases and J 8 bases, leaving 17 bases between the germline ends. The CDR3 spells CASSSKPVTAEAFF. The CDR3 bases are TGTGCCAGCAGCTCAAAACCCGTGACAGCCGAAGCTTTCTTT.

The chain couples TRBV29-1 to TRBJ2-1, with 8 bases identical to TRBD1. The CDR3 spans 12 residues. In germline, CDR1 is SQVTM, CDR2 ANQGSEA. The CDR3 sequence: CRVQGARNEQFF. In DNA, the CDR3 is TGCAGGGTTCAGGGGGCCCGGAATGAGCAGTTCTTC.

The V call is TRBV7-2, the J call TRBJ1-3, with TRBD1 matching over 8 bases. Germline CDR1 and CDR2: SGHTA and FQGNSA. This CDR3 has 17 amino acids. V lost 6 bases, J lost 3 bases, and 13 bases stayed unmatched. The CDR3 loop is CASRFEKTGGVGNTIYF. The CDR3 DNA sequence: TGTGCCAGCAGATTCGAAAAAACAGGGGGGGTTGGAAACACCATATATTTT.

The gene calls are TRBV10-3 and TRBJ1-2, with D hard to call. The V end was cut by 3 bases, the J end by 3 bases, with 11 bases between. The CDR3 runs 14 residues. The V gene's germline CDR1 is ENHRY and CDR2 SYGVKD. The CDR3 here is CAISDALGDYGYTF. The CDR3 DNA reads as TGTGCCATCAGTGATGCCCTCGGGGACTATGGCTACACCTTC.